This T cell receptor (beta chain) derives from a study of shared clonotypes between healthy human individuals. Study results and limitations: Generation probabilities were higher for clonotypes shared across all four sorted-subset donors than for unshared ones. A handful of donors had 4% to 5% of their naive CD4 clonotypes in common.

An even split of each subset's genomic DNA across several immunoSEQ plates was performed. Libraries were prepared by immunoSEQ multiplex PCR; TCRdb keeps only in-frame clonotypes and omits some of them. The table lists 2 million to 3 million clones, over 85% of them singletons. With V trimmed by 11 bases and J by 1 base, 6 bases remained unmatched. Per the germline V gene, CDR1 is SNHLY and CDR2 is FYNNEI. CDR3 size: 13 residues. Comments on this clone: The antigen is unknown.

The TCR sequence derives from a man aged 18 to 29 in good health. The chain joins TRBV2 to TRBJ2-5; 8 bases agree with TRBD2. Sequencing was done on a sample of naive CD4+ T cells sorted from blood. Subset: CD45RA+ positively selected. CDR3 amino acids: CAGKRGSQETQYF. The DNA of the CDR3 is TGTGCCGGCAAGCGGGGGAGCCAAGAGACCCAGTACTTC.